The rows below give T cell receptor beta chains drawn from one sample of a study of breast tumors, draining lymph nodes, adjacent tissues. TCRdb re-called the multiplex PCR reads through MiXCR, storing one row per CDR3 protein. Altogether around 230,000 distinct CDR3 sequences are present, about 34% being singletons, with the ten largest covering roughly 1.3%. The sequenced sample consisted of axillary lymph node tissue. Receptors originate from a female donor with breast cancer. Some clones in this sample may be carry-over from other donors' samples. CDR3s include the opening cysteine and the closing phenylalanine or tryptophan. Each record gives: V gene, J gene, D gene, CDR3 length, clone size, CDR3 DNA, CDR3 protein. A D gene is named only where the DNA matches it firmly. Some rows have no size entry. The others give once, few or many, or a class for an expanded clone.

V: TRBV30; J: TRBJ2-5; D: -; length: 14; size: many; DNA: TGTGCCTGGAATAGGGGGGGGACCCAAGAGACCCAGTACTTC; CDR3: CAWNRGGTQETQYF
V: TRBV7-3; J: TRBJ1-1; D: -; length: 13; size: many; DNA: TGTGCCAGCAGCTCCGGGCCGAACACTGAAGCTTTCTTT; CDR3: CASSSGPNTEAFF
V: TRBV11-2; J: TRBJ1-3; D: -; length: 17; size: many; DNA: TGTGCCAGCAGCTTAGATCGGGGGCGGCATGACGGAAACACCATATATTTT; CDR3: CASSLDRGRHDGNTIYF
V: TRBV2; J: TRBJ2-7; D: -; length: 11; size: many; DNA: TGTGCCAGCAGTGCAGACTACGAGCAGTACTTC; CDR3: CASSADYEQYF
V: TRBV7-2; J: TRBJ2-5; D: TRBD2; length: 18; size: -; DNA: TGTGCCAGCAGCTTTGGCGGTAGCGGGGCAAGCGGACGACAGACCCAGTACTTC; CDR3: CASSFGGSGASGRQTQYF
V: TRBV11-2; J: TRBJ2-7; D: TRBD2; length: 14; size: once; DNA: TGTGCCAGCAGCTTAGGGGGAAGCGGGATCGGGCAGTACTTC; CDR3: CASSLGGSGIGQYF
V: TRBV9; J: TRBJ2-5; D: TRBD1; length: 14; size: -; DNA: TGTGCCAGCAGCGTAGACCGAGGGGGCGGGACCCAGTACTTC; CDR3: CASSVDRGGGTQYF
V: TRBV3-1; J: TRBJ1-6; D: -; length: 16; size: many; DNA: TGTGCCAGCAGCCAAGACCCTGACAGAACAAATTCACCCCTCCACTTT; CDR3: CASSQDPDRTNSPLHF
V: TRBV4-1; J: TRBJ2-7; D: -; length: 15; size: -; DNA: TGCGCCAGCAGCCAAGGGACGGCAAAAACCTACGAGCAGTACTTC; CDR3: CASSQGTAKTYEQYF
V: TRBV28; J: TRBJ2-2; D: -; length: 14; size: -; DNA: TGTGCCAGCAGACCAGGCCCCAACACCGGGGAGCTGTTTTTT; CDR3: CASRPGPNTGELFF
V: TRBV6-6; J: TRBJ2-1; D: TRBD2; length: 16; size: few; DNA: TGTGCCAGCAGTTCCCCTGCCGGGACTAACTACAATGAGCAGTTCTTC; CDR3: CASSSPAGTNYNEQFF
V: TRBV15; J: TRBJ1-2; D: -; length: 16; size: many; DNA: TGTGCCACCAGCAGAGATTATTTGGGAGGGAACTATGGCTACACCTTC; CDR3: CATSRDYLGGNYGYTF
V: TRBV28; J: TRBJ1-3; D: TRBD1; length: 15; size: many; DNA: TGTGCCAGCAATCCAGGGGGCGCGGGAGGAAACACCATATATTTT; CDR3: CASNPGGAGGNTIYF
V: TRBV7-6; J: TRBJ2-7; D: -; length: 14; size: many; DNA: TGTGCCAGCAGCCGCGGCAACAGCCCCTACGAGCAGTACTTC; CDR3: CASSRGNSPYEQYF
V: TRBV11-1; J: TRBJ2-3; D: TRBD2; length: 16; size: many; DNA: TGTGCCAGCAGCCAACCCCTAGCGGGGGGCACAGATACGCAGTATTTT; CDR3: CASSQPLAGGTDTQYF
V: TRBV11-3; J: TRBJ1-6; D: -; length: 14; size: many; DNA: TGTGCCAGCAGCCGGACGACGGTTTCTTCACCCCTCCACTTT; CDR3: CASSRTTVSSPLHF
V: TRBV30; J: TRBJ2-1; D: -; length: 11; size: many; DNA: TGTGCCTGGAGAGGGGTCCATGAGCAGTTCTTC; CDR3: CAWRGVHEQFF
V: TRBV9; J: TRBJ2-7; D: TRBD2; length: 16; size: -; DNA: TGTGCCAGCAGCGTAGGACTAGCGGGAGGGGGCGACGCGCAGCACTTC; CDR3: CASSVGLAGGGDAQHF
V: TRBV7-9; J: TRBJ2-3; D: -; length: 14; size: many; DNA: TGTGCCAGCGCCTCGCCAGCGCCCCAAGATACGCAGTATTTT; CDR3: CASASPAPQDTQYF
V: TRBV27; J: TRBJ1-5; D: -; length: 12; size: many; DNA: TGTGCCAGCAGTGGTCGCAATCAGCCCCAGCATTTT; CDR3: CASSGRNQPQHF
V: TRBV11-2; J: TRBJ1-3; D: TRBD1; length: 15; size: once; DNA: TGTGCCAGCAGGGGGACAGGGAGCTCTGGAAACACCATATATTTT; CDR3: CASRGTGSSGNTIYF
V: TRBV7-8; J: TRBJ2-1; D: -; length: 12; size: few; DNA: TGTCCCACTCAGGGGAGGGACAATGAGCAGTTCTTC; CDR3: CPTQGRDNEQFF
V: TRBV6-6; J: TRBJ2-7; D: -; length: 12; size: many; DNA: TGTGCCAGCAGCCCTGGACTATCCGAGCAGTACTTC; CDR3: CASSPGLSEQYF
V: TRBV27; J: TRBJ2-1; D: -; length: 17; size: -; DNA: TGTGCCAGCAGTCCGCACCGACCCGGAAAGGGCTACAATGAGCAGTTCTTC; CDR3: CASSPHRPGKGYNEQFF
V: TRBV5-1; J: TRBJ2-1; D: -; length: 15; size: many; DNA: TGCGCCAGCAGCTTGGGGGCCCCAGGCTACGGTGAGCAGTTCTTC; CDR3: CASSLGAPGYGEQFF
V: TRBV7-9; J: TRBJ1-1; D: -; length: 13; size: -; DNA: TGTGCCAGCAGCTCACGCTTGAACACTGAAGCTTTCTTT; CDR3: CASSSRLNTEAFF
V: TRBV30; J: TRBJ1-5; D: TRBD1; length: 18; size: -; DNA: TGTGCCTGGAGTGTAAGGGGACAGGGGGCGAATAGCAATCAGCCCCAGCATTTT; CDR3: CAWSVRGQGANSNQPQHF
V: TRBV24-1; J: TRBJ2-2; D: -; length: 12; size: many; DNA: TGTGCCACCTCGCCGGGCACCGGGGAGCTGTTTTTT; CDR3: CATSPGTGELFF
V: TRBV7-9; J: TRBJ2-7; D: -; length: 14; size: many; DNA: TGTGCCAGCAGCTTAGCGCGAGGGGATTACGAGCAGTACTTC; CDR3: CASSLARGDYEQYF
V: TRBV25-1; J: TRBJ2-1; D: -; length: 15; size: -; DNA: TGTGCTTGCAGTTCCGGGGCCCTCTCCTACAATGAGCAGTTCTTC; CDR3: CACSSGALSYNEQFF
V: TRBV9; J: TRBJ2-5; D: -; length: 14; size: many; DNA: TGTGCCAGCAGCGTAGTCCCCCAGGGAGAGACCCAGTACTTC; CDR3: CASSVVPQGETQYF
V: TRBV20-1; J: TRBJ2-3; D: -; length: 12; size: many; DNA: TGCAGTGCTAGCGATCCTGGAGATACGCAGTATTTT; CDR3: CSASDPGDTQYF
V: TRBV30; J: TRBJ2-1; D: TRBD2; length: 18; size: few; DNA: TGTGCCTGGAGTGTAACGGCTTACGCGGGAGATCGACGGGGTGAGCAGTTCTTC; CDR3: CAWSVTAYAGDRRGEQFF
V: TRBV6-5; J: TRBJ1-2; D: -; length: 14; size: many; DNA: TGTGCCAGCAGTCACTCAGGACAGCCTTATGGCTACACCTTC; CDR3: CASSHSGQPYGYTF
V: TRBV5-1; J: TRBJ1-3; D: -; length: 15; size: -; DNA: TGCGCCAGCAGCTTGGGCAGGGCCGGTGGAAACACCATATATTTT; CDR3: CASSLGRAGGNTIYF
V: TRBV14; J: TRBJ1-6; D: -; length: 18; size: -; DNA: TGTGCCAGCAGCCAAGATGGGGGTCGCACAGGGCCAAATTCACCCCTCCACTTT; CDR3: CASSQDGGRTGPNSPLHF